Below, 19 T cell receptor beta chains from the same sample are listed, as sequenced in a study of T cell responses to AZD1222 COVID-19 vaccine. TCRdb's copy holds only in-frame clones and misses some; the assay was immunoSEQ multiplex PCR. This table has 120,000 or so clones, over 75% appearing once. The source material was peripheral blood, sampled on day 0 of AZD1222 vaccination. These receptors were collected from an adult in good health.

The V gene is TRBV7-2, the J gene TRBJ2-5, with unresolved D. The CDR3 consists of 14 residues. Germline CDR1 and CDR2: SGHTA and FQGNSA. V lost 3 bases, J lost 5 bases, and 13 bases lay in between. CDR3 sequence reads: CASSLGWALETQYF. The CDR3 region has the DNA TGTGCCAGCAGCTTGGGCTGGGCCCTCGAGACCCAGTACTTC.

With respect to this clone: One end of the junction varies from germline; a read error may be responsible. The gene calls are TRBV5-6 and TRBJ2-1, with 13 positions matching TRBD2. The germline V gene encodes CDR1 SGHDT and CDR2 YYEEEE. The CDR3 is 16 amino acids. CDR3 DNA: TGTGCCAGCAGTTTGGGCACTAGCGGGAGGGCAAATGAGCAGTTCTTC. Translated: CASSLGTSGRANEQFF. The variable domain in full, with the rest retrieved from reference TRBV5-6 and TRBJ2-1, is DAGVTQSPTHLIKTRGQQVTLRCSPKSGHDTVSWYQQALGQGPQFIFQYYEEEERQRGNFPDRFSGHQFPNYSSELNVNALLLGDSALYLCASSLGTSGRANEQFFGPGTRLTVL.

CDR3 coding DNA: TGTGCCAGCAGTTATTTACCCCGAGGGAGCACTGAAGCTTTCTTT. Its translation: CASSYLPRGSTEAFF. The chain links TRBV6-2 or TRBV6-3 to TRBJ1-1; unclear D gene. Germline-derived CDR1 and CDR2 are MNHEY and SVGEGT. Deletions cut 3 bases from V and 4 bases from J, with 15 bases between. This CDR3 has 15 residues.

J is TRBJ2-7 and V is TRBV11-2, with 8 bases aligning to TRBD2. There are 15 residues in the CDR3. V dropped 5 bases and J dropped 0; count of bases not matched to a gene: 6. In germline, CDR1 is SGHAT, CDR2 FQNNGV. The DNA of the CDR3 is TGTGCCAGCAGCATAGTAGCGGGAACCTCCTACGAGCAGTACTTC. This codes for CASSIVAGTSYEQYF.

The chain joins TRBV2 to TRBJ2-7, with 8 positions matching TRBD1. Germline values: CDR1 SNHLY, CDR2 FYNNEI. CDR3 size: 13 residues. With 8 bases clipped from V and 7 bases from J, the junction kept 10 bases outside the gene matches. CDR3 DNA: TGTGCCAGCGGACTACAGGGGGTCCCTGAGCAGTACTTC. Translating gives CASGLQGVPEQYF. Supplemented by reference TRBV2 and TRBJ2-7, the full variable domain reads EPEVTQTPSHQVTQMGQEVILRCVPISNHLYFYWYRQILGQKVEFLVSFYNNEISEKSEIFDDQFSVERPDGSNFTLKIRSTKLEDSAMYFCASGLQGVPEQYFGPGTRLTVT.

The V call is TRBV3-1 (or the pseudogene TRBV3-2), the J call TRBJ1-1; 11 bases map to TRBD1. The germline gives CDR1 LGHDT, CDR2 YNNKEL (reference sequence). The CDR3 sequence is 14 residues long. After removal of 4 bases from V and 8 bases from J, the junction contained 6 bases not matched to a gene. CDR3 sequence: CASSPLGQGAEAFF. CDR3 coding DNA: TGTGCCAGCAGCCCCCTCGGACAGGGGGCCGAAGCTTTCTTT.

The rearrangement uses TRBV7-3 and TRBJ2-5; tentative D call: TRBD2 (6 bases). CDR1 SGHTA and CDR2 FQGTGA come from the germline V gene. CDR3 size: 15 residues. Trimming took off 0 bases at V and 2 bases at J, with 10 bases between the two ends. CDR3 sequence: CASSLTPSEQETQYF. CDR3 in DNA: TGTGCCAGCAGCTTAACGCCTAGCGAGCAAGAGACCCAGTACTTC.

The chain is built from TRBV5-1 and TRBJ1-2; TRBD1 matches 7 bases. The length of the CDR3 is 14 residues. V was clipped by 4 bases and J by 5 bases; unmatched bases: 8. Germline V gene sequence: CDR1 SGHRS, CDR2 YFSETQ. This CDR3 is CASSPGTAGYGYTF. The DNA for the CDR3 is TGCGCCAGCAGCCCAGGGACAGCAGGTTATGGCTACACCTTC.

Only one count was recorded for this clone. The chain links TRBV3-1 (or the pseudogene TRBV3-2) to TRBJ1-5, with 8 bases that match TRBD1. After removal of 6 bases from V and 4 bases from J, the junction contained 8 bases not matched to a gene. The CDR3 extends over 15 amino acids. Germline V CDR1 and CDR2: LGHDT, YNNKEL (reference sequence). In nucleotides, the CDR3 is TGTGCCAGCAGTCCCGGGACAGGTAAGAATCAGCCCCAGCATTTT. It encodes CASSPGTGKNQPQHF.

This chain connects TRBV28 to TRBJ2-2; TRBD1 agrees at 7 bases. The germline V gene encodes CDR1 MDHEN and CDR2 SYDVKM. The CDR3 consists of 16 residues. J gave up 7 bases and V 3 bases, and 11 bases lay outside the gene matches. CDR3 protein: CASSLFGQGVGGELFF. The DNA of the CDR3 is TGTGCCAGCAGTTTGTTTGGGCAGGGGGTAGGCGGGGAGCTGTTTTTT.

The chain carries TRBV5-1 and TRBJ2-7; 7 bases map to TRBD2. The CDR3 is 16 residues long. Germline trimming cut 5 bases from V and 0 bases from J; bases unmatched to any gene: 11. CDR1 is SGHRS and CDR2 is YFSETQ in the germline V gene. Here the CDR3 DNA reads TGCGCCAGCAGTTGGATAAGCGGGGCGAGCTCCTACGAGCAGTACTTC. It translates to CASSWISGASSYEQYF.

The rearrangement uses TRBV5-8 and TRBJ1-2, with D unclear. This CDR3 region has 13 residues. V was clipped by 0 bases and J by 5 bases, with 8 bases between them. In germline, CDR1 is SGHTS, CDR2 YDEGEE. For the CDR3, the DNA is TGTGCCAGCAGCTTGGGGACGATATATGGCTACACCTTC. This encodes CASSLGTIYGYTF. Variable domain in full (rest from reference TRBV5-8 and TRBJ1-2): EAGVTQSPTHLIKTRGQQATLRCSPISGHTSVYWYQQALGLGLQFLLWYDEGEERNRGNFPPRFSGRQFPNYSSELNVNALELEDSALYLCASSLGTIYGYTFGSGTRLTVV.

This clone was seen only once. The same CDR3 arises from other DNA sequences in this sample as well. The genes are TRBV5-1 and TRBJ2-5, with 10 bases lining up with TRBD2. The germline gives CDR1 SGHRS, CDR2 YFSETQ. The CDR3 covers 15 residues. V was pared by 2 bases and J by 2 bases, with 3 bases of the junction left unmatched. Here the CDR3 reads CASSFLAGGQETQYF. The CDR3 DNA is TGCGCCAGCAGCTTTTTAGCGGGGGGTCAAGAGACCCAGTACTTC.

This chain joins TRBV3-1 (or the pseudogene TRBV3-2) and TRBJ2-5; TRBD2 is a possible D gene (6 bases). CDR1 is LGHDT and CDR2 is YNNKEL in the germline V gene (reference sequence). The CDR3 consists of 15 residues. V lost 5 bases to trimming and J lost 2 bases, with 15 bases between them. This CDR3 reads CASSWRGGRQETQYF. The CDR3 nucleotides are TGTGCCAGCAGCTGGAGGGGCGGGCGGCAAGAGACCCAGTACTTC.

Here the CDR3 reads CAWRRRGGRDEQYF. The CDR3 region has the DNA TGTGCCTGGAGGCGCAGGGGAGGAAGAGACGAGCAGTACTTC. The chain recombines TRBV30 with TRBJ2-7; D assignment may be TRBD1 or TRBD2 (6 bases each). V dropped 3 bases and J dropped 5 bases, with 17 bases sitting between them. The CDR3 runs to 14 residues. In germline, CDR1 is GTSNPN, CDR2 SVGIG (reference sequence).

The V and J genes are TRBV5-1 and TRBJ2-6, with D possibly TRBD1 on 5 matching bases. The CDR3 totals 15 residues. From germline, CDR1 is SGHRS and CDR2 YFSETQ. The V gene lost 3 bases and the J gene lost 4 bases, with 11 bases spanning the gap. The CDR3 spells CASSSPGSGANVLTF. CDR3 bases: TGCGCCAGCAGCTCTCCAGGGTCAGGGGCCAACGTCCTGACTTTC.

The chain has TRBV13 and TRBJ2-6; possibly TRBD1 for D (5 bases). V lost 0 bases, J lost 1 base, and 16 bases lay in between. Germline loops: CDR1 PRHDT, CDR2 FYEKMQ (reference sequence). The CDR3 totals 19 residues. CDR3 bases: TGTGCCAGCAGCTTAGGATTACTGCAGGGTCTATCTGGGGCCAACGTCCTGACTTTC. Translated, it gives CASSLGLLQGLSGANVLTF.

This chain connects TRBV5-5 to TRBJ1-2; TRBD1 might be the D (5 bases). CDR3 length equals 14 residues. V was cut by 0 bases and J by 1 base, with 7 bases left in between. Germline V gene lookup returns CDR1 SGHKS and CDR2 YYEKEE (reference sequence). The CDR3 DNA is TGTGCCAGCAGCTTGGCCAGGGTTAACTATGGCTACACCTTC. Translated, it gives CASSLARVNYGYTF.

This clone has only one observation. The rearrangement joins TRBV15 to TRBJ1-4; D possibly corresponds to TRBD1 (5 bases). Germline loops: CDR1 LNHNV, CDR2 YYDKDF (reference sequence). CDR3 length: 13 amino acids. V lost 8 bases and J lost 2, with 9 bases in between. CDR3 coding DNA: TGTGCCACCCAAAGGGGCACTAATGAAAAACTGTTTTTT. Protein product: CATQRGTNEKLFF.